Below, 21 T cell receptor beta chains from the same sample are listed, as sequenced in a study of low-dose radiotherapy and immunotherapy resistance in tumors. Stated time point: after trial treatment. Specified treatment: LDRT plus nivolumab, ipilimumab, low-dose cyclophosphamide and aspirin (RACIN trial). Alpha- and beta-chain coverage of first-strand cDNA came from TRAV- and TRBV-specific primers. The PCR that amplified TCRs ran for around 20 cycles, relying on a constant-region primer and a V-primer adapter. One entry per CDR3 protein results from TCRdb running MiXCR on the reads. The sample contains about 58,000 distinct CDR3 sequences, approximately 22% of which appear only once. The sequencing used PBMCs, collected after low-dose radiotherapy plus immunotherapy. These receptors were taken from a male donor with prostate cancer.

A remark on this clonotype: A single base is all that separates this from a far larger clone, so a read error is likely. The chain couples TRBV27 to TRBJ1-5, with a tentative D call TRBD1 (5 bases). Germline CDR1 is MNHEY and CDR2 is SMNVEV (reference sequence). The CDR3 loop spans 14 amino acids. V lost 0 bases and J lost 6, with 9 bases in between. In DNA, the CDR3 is TGTGCCAGCAGTTTATCCGGGGCGGTTCAGCCCCAGCATTTT. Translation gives CASSLSGAVQPQHF.

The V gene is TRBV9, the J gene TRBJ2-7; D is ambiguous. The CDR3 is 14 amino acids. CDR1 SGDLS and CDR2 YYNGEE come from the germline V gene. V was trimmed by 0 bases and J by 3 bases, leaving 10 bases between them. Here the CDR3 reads CASSVEPYNYEQYF. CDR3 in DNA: TGTGCCAGCAGCGTAGAACCTTACAACTACGAGCAGTACTTC.

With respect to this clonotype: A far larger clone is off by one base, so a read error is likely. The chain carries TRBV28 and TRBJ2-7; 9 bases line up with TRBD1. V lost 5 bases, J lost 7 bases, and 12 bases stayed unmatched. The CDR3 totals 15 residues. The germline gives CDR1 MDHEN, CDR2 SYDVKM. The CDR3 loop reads CASSRPGTGRDEQYF. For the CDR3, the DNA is TGTGCCAGCAGTCGTCCCGGGACAGGGCGGGATGAGCAGTACTTC. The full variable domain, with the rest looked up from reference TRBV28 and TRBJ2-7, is DVKVTQSSRYLVKRTGEKVFLECVQDMDHENMFWYRQDPGLGLRLIYFSYDVKMKEKGDIPEGYSVSREKKERFSLILESASTNQTSMYLCASSRPGTGRDEQYFGPGTRLTVT.

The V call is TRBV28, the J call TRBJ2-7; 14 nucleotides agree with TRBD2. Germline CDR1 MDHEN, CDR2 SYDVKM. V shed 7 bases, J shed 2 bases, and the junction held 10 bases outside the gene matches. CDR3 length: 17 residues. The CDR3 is CASTRLAGGPYTYEQYF. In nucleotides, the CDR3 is TGTGCCAGCACTAGACTAGCGGGAGGGCCCTACACCTACGAGCAGTACTTC.

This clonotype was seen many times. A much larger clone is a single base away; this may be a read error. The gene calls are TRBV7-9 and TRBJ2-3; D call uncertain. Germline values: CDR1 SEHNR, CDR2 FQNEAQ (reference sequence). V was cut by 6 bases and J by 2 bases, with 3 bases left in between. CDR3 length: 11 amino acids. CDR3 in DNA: TGTGCCAGCAGGTACACAGATACGCAGTATTTT. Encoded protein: CASRYTDTQYF. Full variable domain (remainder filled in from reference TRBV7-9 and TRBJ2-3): DTGVSQNPRHKITKRGQNVTFRCDPISEHNRLYWYRQTLGQGPEFLTYFQNEAQLEKSRLLSDRFSAERPKGSFSTLEIQRTEQGDSAMYLCASRYTDTQYFGPGTRLTVL.

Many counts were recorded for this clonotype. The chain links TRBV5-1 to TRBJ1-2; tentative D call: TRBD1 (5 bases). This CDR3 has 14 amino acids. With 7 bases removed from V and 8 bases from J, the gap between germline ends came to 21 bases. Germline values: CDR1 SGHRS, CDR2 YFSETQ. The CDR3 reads CASRPTIGARGYTF. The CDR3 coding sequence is TGCGCCAGCCGCCCGACCATCGGGGCGCGGGGCTACACCTTC.

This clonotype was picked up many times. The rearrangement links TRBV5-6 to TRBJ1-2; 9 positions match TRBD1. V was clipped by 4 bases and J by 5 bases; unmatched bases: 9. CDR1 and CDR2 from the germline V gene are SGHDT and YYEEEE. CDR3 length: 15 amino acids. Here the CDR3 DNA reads TGTGCCAGCAGCCCGACCGGGACAGGGCCGTATGGCTACACCTTC. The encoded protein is CASSPTGTGPYGYTF.

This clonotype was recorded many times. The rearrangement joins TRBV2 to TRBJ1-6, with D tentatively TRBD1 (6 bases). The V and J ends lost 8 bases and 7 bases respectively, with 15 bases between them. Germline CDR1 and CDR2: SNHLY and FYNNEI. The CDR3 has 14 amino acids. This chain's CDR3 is CASDRTPTNSPLHF. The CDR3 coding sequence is TGTGCCAGCGACAGGACCCCCACGAATTCACCCCTCCACTTT. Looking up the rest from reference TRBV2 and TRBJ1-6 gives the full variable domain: EPEVTQTPSHQVTQMGQEVILRCVPISNHLYFYWYRQILGQKVEFLVSFYNNEISEKSEIFDDQFSVERPDGSNFTLKIRSTKLEDSAMYFCASDRTPTNSPLHFGNGTRLTVT.

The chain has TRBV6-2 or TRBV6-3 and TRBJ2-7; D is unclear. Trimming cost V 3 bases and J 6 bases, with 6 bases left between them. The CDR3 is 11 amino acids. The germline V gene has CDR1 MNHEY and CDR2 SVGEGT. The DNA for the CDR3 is TGTGCCAGCAGTTATCTACGCGAGCAGTACTTC. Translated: CASSYLREQYF.

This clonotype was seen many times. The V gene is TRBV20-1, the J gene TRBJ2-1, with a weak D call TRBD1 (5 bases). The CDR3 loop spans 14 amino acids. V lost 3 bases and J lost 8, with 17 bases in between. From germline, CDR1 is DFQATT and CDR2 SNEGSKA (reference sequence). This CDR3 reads CSASGQGGIDEQFF. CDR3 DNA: TGCAGTGCTAGTGGGCAGGGCGGAATCGATGAGCAGTTCTTC.

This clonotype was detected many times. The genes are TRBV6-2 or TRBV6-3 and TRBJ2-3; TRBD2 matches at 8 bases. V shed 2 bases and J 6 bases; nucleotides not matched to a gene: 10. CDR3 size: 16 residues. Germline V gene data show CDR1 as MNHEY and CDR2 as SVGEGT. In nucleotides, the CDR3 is TGTGCCAGCAGTTACCCTAAAAACGGGAGGGCCGATACGCAGTATTTT. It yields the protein CASSYPKNGRADTQYF.

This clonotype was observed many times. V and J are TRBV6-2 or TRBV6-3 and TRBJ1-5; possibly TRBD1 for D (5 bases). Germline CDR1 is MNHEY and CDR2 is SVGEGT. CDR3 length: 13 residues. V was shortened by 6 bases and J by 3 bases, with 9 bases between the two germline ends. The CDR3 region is CASRQVNNQPQHF. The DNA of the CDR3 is TGTGCCAGCAGACAGGTTAACAATCAGCCCCAGCATTTT.

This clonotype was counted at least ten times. The CDR3 DNA is TGTGCCAGCAGTTACTCGATACAGGGAGCTAATGAAAAACTGTTTTTT. Its translation is CASSYSIQGANEKLFF. The gene calls are TRBV6-5 and TRBJ1-4, with a possible D match to TRBD1 (6 bases). The CDR3 loop spans 16 amino acids. V lost 0 bases, J lost 3 bases, and 11 bases lay in between. Per the germline V gene, CDR1 is MNHEY and CDR2 is SVGAGI.

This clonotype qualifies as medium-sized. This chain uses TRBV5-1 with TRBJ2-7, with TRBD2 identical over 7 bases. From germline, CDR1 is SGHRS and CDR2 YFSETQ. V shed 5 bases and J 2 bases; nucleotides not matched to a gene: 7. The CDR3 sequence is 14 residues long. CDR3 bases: TGCGCCAGCAGAGACAGCGGGAATCCCTACGAGCAGTACTTC. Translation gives CASRDSGNPYEQYF.

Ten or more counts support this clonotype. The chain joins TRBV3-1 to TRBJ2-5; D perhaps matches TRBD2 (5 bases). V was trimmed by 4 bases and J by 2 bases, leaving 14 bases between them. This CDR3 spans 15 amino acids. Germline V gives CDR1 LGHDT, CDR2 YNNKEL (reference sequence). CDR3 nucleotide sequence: TGTGCCAGCAGCCCGCGAACTAGTGTACAAGAGACCCAGTACTTC. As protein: CASSPRTSVQETQYF.

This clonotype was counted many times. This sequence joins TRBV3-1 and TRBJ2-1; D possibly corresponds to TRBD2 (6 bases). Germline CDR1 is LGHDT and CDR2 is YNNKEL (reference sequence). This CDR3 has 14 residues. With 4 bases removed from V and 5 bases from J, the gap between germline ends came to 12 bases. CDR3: CASSRQRVDNEQFF. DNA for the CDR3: TGTGCCAGCAGCCGCCAGCGGGTTGACAATGAGCAGTTCTTC.

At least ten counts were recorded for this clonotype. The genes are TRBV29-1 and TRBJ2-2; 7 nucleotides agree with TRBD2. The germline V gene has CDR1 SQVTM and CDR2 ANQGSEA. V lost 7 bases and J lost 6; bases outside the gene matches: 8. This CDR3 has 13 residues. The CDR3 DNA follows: TGCAGCGCCCCGATTGGGGGGGCCGGGGAGCTGTTTTTT. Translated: CSAPIGGAGELFF.

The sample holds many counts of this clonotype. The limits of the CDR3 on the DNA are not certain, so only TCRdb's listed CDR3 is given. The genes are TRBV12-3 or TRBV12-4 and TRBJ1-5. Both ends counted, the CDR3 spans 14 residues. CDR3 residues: CASAFGPGNQPQHF.

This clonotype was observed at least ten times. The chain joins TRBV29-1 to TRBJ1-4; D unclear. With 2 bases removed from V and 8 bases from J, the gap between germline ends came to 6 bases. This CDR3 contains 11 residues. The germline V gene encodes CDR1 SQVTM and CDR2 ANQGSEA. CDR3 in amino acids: CSVELGEKLFF. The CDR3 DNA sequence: TGCAGCGTTGAACTGGGCGAAAAACTGTTTTTT.

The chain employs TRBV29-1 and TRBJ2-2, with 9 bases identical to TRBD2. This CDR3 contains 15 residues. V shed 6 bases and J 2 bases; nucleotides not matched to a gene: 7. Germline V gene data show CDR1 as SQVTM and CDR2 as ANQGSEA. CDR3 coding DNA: TGCAGCGTAGTGACTAGCGGAATAAACACCGGGGAGCTGTTTTTT. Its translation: CSVVTSGINTGELFF.

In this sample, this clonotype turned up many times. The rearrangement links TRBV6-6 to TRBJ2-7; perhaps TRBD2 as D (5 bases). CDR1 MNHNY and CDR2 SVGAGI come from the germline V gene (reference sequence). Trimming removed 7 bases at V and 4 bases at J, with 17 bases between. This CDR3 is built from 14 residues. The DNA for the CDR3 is TGTGCCAGCATGTTACACAGCGGTCAATACGAGCAGTACTTC. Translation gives CASMLHSGQYEQYF.